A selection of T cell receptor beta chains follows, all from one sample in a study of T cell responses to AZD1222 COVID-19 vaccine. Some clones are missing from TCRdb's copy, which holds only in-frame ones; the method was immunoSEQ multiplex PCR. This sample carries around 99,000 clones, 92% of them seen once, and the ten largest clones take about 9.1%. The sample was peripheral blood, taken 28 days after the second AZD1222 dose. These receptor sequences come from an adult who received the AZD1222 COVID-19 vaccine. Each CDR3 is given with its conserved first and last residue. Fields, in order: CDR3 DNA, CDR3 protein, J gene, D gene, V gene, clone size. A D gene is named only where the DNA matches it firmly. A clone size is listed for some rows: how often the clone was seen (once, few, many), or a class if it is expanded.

DNA: TGTGCCAGCAGCCACAGCGGGAGGGCCGCGTCTTACAATGAGCAGTTCTTC
CDR3: CASSHSGRAASYNEQFF
J: TRBJ2-1
D: TRBD2
V: TRBV3-1/TRBV3-2
size: .

DNA: TGTGCTAGTGGGAAGACAGGGAGAACATACGAGCAGTACTTC
CDR3: CASGKTGRTYEQYF
J: TRBJ2-7
D: TRBD1
V: TRBV12-5
size: once

DNA: TGCGCCAGCACCGGGGCGGCAAGCACAGATACGCAGTATTTT
CDR3: CASTGAASTDTQYF
J: TRBJ2-3
D: .
V: TRBV4-1
size: .

DNA: TGTGCCACCAGCAATTTGGGGGGCAGTGAGACCCAGTACTTC
CDR3: CATSNLGGSETQYF
J: TRBJ2-5
D: .
V: TRBV15
size: .

DNA: TGTGCCAGCAGTTTGGGGGGTCCAAGCTCCTACAATGAGCAGTTCTTC
CDR3: CASSLGGPSSYNEQFF
J: TRBJ2-1
D: .
V: TRBV27
size: once

DNA: TGTGCCAGCAGCCTCCGCCCGAACCGAGGCACTGAAGCTTTCTTT
CDR3: CASSLRPNRGTEAFF
J: TRBJ1-1
D: .
V: TRBV7-8
size: once

DNA: TGTGCCAGCAGTTTACAGATGTATGGCTACACCTTC
CDR3: CASSLQMYGYTF
J: TRBJ1-2
D: .
V: TRBV12-3/TRBV12-4
size: .

DNA: TGCGCCAGCAGCCTACCGCTAGCGGGAGAGGACAATGAGCAGTTCTTC
CDR3: CASSLPLAGEDNEQFF
J: TRBJ2-1
D: TRBD2
V: TRBV5-1
size: .

DNA: TGTGCCAGCAGCGGCGGAACCGGAGGGCCCCAGCATTTT
CDR3: CASSGGTGGPQHF
J: TRBJ1-5
D: .
V: TRBV5-6
size: .

DNA: TGTGCCAGCAGCTTCTCAGGTCGATCCTACGAGCAGTACTTC
CDR3: CASSFSGRSYEQYF
J: TRBJ2-7
D: .
V: TRBV5-8
size: .

DNA: TGTGCTAGTGGTTTGGTGCGGACAGGGGGTCAGCCCCAGCATTTT
CDR3: CASGLVRTGGQPQHF
J: TRBJ1-5
D: TRBD1
V: TRBV12-5
size: .

DNA: TGTGCCAGCAGCGTTGGGGCGGGGGGCCTAAGGAATTCACCCCTCCACTTT
CDR3: CASSVGAGGLRNSPLHF
J: TRBJ1-6
D: .
V: TRBV7-2
size: .

DNA: TGTGCCATCAATCCGCTCAGCTCTGGAAACACCATATATTTT
CDR3: CAINPLSSGNTIYF
J: TRBJ1-3
D: .
V: TRBV10-3
size: .

DNA: TGTGCCAGCAGCCCGTTGACAGGGGGACTGTCTGGGGCCAACGTCCTGACTTTC
CDR3: CASSPLTGGLSGANVLTF
J: TRBJ2-6
D: TRBD1
V: TRBV7-9
size: .

DNA: TGTGCCAGCAGCCGCCCGGACGGTGATCTGTTTTTT
CDR3: CASSRPDGDLFF
J: TRBJ1-4
D: .
V: TRBV6-5
size: .

DNA: TGCGCCAGCAGCACGGGAGGGCCCGAGCAGTTCTTC
CDR3: CASSTGGPEQFF
J: TRBJ2-1
D: TRBD2
V: TRBV5-1
size: .

DNA: TGCGCCAGTAGCTCTCTAGGGTCTGGAAACACCATATATTTT
CDR3: CASSSLGSGNTIYF
J: TRBJ1-3
D: .
V: TRBV5-1
size: few

DNA: TGTGCCAGCAGCTTAATTTCCTACGAGCAGTACTTC
CDR3: CASSLISYEQYF
J: TRBJ2-7
D: .
V: TRBV7-9
size: .

DNA: TGCGCCAGCAGCCAACAAGAGAACTACGAGCAGTACTTC
CDR3: CASSQQENYEQYF
J: TRBJ2-7
D: .
V: TRBV4-3
size: .

DNA: TGCAGTGCTAGTGGCGGCACAGGCCCAGTCTATGGCTACACCTTC
CDR3: CSASGGTGPVYGYTF
J: TRBJ1-2
D: .
V: TRBV20-1
size: .

DNA: TGTGCCAGCAGCTCGCGGACAGGGGCGCGGGGTCAGCCCCAGCATTTT
CDR3: CASSSRTGARGQPQHF
J: TRBJ1-5
D: TRBD1
V: TRBV5-6
size: .

DNA: TGTGCCAGTAAAGAGGATTATAGCAATCAGCCCCAGCATTTT
CDR3: CASKEDYSNQPQHF
J: TRBJ1-5
D: .
V: TRBV19
size: .

DNA: TGTGCCTGGAGTGGGACGGGGGCATACGAGCAGTACTTC
CDR3: CAWSGTGAYEQYF
J: TRBJ2-7
D: .
V: TRBV30
size: .